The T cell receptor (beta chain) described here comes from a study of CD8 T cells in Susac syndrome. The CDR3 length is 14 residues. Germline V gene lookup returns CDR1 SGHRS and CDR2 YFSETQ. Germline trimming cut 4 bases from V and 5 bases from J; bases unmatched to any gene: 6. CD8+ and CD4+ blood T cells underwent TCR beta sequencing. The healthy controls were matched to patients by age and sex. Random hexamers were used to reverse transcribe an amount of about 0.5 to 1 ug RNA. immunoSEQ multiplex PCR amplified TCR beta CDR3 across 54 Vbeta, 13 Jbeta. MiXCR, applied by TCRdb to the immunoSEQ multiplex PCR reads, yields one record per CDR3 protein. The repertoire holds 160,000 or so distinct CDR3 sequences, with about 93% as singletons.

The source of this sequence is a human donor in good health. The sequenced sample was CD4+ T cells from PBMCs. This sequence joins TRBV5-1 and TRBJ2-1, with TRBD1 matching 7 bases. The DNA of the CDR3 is TGCGCCAGCAGCAGGGACAGTACGAACAATGAGCAGTTCTTC. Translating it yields CASSRDSTNNEQFF.